These 24 T cell receptor beta chains share one sample of origin, sequenced in a study of blood T cell repertoires in COVID-19. The method was immunoSEQ multiplex PCR; TCRdb's version includes in-frame clones alone and lacks a portion of them. This sample has roughly 190,000 clones; around 80% occur once, and the top ten carry 20%. The specimen was peripheral blood. Receptor source: a human donor in a cohort sampled during active COVID-19.

This clone was seen a handful of times. V and J are TRBV9 and TRBJ2-1; 7 bases are shared with TRBD1. After removal of 0 bases from V and 0 bases from J, the junction contained 12 bases not matched to a gene. The CDR3 runs 19 residues. Germline CDR1 reads SGDLS; CDR2 reads YYNGEE. The CDR3 spells CASSVATGVDFASYNEQFF. The CDR3 coding sequence is TGTGCCAGCAGCGTAGCTACAGGGGTTGACTTCGCCTCCTACAATGAGCAGTTCTTC.

This chain uses TRBV5-1 with TRBJ1-1; no clear D gene. The germline CDR1 and CDR2 sequences are SGHRS and YFSETQ. Trimming left V 0 bases short and J 10 bases short, with 10 bases between. CDR3 length: 12 amino acids. In DNA, the CDR3 is TGCGCCAGCAGCTTGGAAGCGGGCACAGCTTTCTTT. Amino acid sequence: CASSLEAGTAFF. Filled out from reference TRBV5-1 and TRBJ1-1, the complete variable domain reads KAGVTQTPRYLIKTRGQQVTLSCSPISGHRSVSWYQQTPGQGLQFLFEYFSETQRNKGNFPGRFSGRQFSNSRSEMNVSTLELGDSALYLCASSLEAGTAFFGQGTRLTVV.

The rearrangement links TRBV19 to TRBJ2-5; D possibly corresponds to TRBD2 (5 bases). Germline lookup yields CDR1 LNHDA and CDR2 SQIVND (reference sequence). This CDR3 comprises 16 residues. V was pared by 3 bases and J by 5 bases, with 19 bases between. The CDR3 region is CASSIRRYSVRETQYF. CDR3 sequence (DNA): TGTGCCAGTAGTATTCGGAGGTACTCGGTTCGGGAGACCCAGTACTTC.

The rearrangement joins TRBV6-5 to TRBJ1-5, with a weak D call TRBD1 (5 bases). The CDR3 extends over 13 amino acids. Germline CDR1 reads MNHEY; CDR2 reads SVGAGI. Trimming stripped 8 bases from V and 9 bases from J, with 17 bases between. The CDR3: CASYPLRGGPQHF. The CDR3 region has the DNA TGTGCCAGCTATCCCTTGCGGGGGGGGCCCCAGCATTTT.

This clone was observed once. The genes are TRBV7-2 and TRBJ2-1, with 10 bases aligning to TRBD2. Unmatched junction bases numbered 6, after V lost 1 base and J lost 9 bases. CDR3 size: 15 residues. The germline V gene has CDR1 SGHTA and CDR2 FQGNSA. The CDR3 DNA is TGTGCCAGCAGCTTAGAAGCGGGGGGGCCCCGTGAGCAGTTCTTC. It is translated as CASSLEAGGPREQFF.

The chain has TRBV6-5 and TRBJ1-6; D unresolved. Germline V gives CDR1 MNHEY, CDR2 SVGAGI. V lost 8 bases, J lost 0 bases, and 11 bases lay in between. The CDR3 length is 15 residues. The CDR3 here is CASALEGSYNSPLHF. In DNA form, the CDR3 reads TGTGCCAGCGCCCTGGAGGGCTCCTATAATTCACCCCTCCACTTT.

In DNA, the CDR3 is TGTGCCAGCAGCAGGGGGGAAAATAATTCACCCCTCCACTTT. It encodes CASSRGENNSPLHF. The genes are TRBV21-1 and TRBJ1-6. TRBV21-1 is recorded as a pseudogene. The CDR3 is 14 amino acids.

The chain recombines TRBV29-1 with TRBJ2-6; D remains unclear. This CDR3 contains 13 residues. Trimming pared 5 bases from V and 0 bases from J, leaving 5 bases between. CDR1 and CDR2 from the germline V gene are SQVTM and ANQGSEA. Written as DNA, the CDR3 is TGCAGCGTTCAGGACTCTGGGGCCAACGTCCTGACTTTC. This encodes CSVQDSGANVLTF.

This chain joins TRBV28 and TRBJ2-1, with TRBD1 matching over 9 bases. In germline, CDR1 is MDHEN, CDR2 SYDVKM. With 5 bases clipped from V and 7 bases from J, the junction kept 12 bases outside the gene matches. This CDR3 is built from 16 residues. Here the CDR3 DNA reads TGTGCCAGCAGTCACGGTGGTGGGACAGGGTTTAATGAGCAGTTCTTC. The encoded protein is CASSHGGGTGFNEQFF. The entire variable domain, with the rest obtained from reference TRBV28 and TRBJ2-1, is as follows: DVKVTQSSRYLVKRTGEKVFLECVQDMDHENMFWYRQDPGLGLRLIYFSYDVKMKEKGDIPEGYSVSREKKERFSLILESASTNQTSMYLCASSHGGGTGFNEQFFGPGTRLTVL.

The rearrangement links TRBV3-1 (or the pseudogene TRBV3-2) to TRBJ2-7; D remains ambiguous. The CDR3 is made up of 12 amino acids. Germline CDR1 reads LGHDT; CDR2 reads YNNKEL (reference sequence). Trimming cost V 1 base and J 5 bases, with 6 bases left between them. The CDR3 spells CASSQVLHEQYF. The CDR3 nucleotides are TGTGCCAGCAGCCAAGTCCTACACGAGCAGTACTTC.

The chain uses TRBV5-1 and TRBJ2-1, with D perhaps matching TRBD1 (5 bases). The CDR3 covers 16 residues. V dropped 4 bases and J dropped 2 bases, with 16 bases sitting between them. Per germline, CDR1 SGHRS and CDR2 YFSETQ. The CDR3 here is CASSKYGSRAYNEQFF. The DNA of the CDR3 is TGCGCCAGCAGCAAATATGGGTCCAGGGCCTACAATGAGCAGTTCTTC.

The CDR3 reads CASSIEQGIEGYTF. The CDR3 nucleotides are TGTGCCAGCAGTATTGAACAGGGTATCGAAGGCTACACCTTC. The chain employs TRBV6-5 and TRBJ1-2, with a weak D call TRBD1 (6 bases). V lost 5 bases and J lost 8, with 18 bases in between. The CDR3 is 14 amino acids. Germline loops: CDR1 MNHEY, CDR2 SVGAGI.

This clone was seen once. This chain links TRBV11-3 with TRBJ2-1; TRBD2 is a possible D gene (6 bases). With 1 base removed from V and 10 bases from J, the gap between germline ends came to 11 bases. The CDR3 is 13 residues long. The germline V gene encodes CDR1 SGHNT and CDR2 YENEEA. CDR3 residues: CASSLGRESEQFF. CDR3 in DNA: TGTGCCAGCAGCTTAGGGAGGGAGTCCGAGCAGTTCTTC.

This sequence joins TRBV2 and TRBJ2-3, with 12 bases identical to TRBD2. The CDR3 runs to 15 residues. The ends lost 4 bases at V and 6 bases at J; junction bases unmatched: 5. Germline CDR1 is SNHLY and CDR2 is FYNNEI. Here the CDR3 DNA reads TGTGCCAGCAGTGGGACTAGCGGGATCCCTGATACGCAGTATTTT. Its protein product is CASSGTSGIPDTQYF.

In this sample, this clone turned up once. The chain carries TRBV11-2 and TRBJ1-1, with TRBD1 as a possible D gene (5 bases). The CDR3 length is 13 residues. Trimming pared 0 bases from V and 10 bases from J, leaving 12 bases between. CDR1 SGHAT and CDR2 FQNNGV come from the germline V gene. CDR3 DNA: TGTGCCAGCAGCTTAGATCTGGAGGGGACAGCTTTCTTT. This sequence encodes CASSLDLEGTAFF.

The V call is TRBV3-1 (or the pseudogene TRBV3-2), the J call TRBJ2-5, with TRBD2 matching 7 bases. The CDR3 extends over 16 amino acids. Germline assignment: CDR1 LGHDT and CDR2 YNNKEL (reference sequence). J gave up 1 base and V 4 bases, and 9 bases lay outside the gene matches. The CDR3: CASSRSLATPQETQYF. CDR3 DNA sequence: TGTGCCAGCAGCCGATCACTAGCGACACCCCAAGAGACCCAGTACTTC.

Here the CDR3 DNA reads TGCGCCAGCAGCTCCGGCCCGGGGGAGCAGTACGTC. It yields the protein CASSSGPGEQYV. This chain uses TRBV5-1 with TRBJ2-7; TRBD2 is a possible D gene (5 bases). The CDR3 sequence is 12 residues long. Trimming left V 3 bases short and J 7 bases short, with 11 bases between. Germline CDR1 reads SGHRS; CDR2 reads YFSETQ.

This clone was detected only a few times. This chain joins TRBV18 and TRBJ2-7, with D unclear. This CDR3 spans 12 amino acids. Germline CDR1 reads KGHSH; CDR2 reads LQKENI. The V gene lost 3 bases and the J gene lost 7 bases, with 10 bases spanning the gap. DNA for the CDR3: TGTGCCAGCTCACCCACGGGTTGGGAGCAGTACGTC. This sequence encodes CASSPTGWEQYV.

CDR3 residues: CASSYLGGDGEQYF. The CDR3 DNA is TGTGCCAGCAGTTACTTAGGGGGCGACGGCGAGCAGTACTTC. V gene TRBV6-6 combines with J gene TRBJ2-7, with 7 bases that match TRBD1. J gave up 6 bases and V 1 base, and 6 bases lay outside the gene matches. The CDR3 loop spans 14 amino acids. Looked up from germline, CDR1 is MNHNY and CDR2 is SVGAGI (reference sequence).

The CDR3 reads CASSQEGPGGSDTQYF. The CDR3 bases are TGCGCCAGCAGCCAAGAGGGGCCGGGAGGGTCAGATACGCAGTATTTT. The V call is TRBV4-1, the J call TRBJ2-3, with TRBD2 matching 8 bases. This CDR3 contains 16 residues. Trimming at V came to 0 bases and at J to 4 bases, leaving 6 bases not matched to a gene. The germline V gene has CDR1 MGHRA and CDR2 YSYEKL.

The chain recombines TRBV28 with TRBJ1-5; 9 nucleotides match TRBD1. This CDR3 is built from 14 residues. Germline CDR1 reads MDHEN; CDR2 reads SYDVKM. V was clipped by 6 bases and J by 4 bases; unmatched bases: 4. The CDR3 nucleotides are TGTGCCAGCAGCCGACAGGGGGGGAATCAGCCCCAGCATTTT. Translation gives CASSRQGGNQPQHF.

The J gene is TRBJ2-5, the V gene TRBV3-1 (or the pseudogene TRBV3-2); TRBD1 matches at 7 bases. Germline V CDR1 and CDR2: LGHDT, YNNKEL (reference sequence). The CDR3 is 13 residues long. Trimming took 1 base from V and 7 from J; bases not matched to a gene: 3. The CDR3 region has the DNA TGTGCCAGCAGCCAAGGACCAGGGGGGACCCAGTACTTC. Translation: CASSQGPGGTQYF.

The J gene is TRBJ2-1, the V gene TRBV4-2; 8 bases agree with TRBD2. V trimming: 4 bases; J trimming: 2 bases; junction bases outside the gene matches: 4. Germline assignment: CDR1 LGHNA and CDR2 YNFKEQ. This CDR3 spans 15 amino acids. The CDR3 sequence is CASSPSGSTYNEQFF. In DNA, the CDR3 is TGTGCCAGCAGCCCAAGCGGGAGCACCTACAATGAGCAGTTCTTC.

On this clone: The same CDR3 also results from other DNA sequences found in this sample. V gene TRBV5-1 combines with J gene TRBJ1-1; D is unclear. Trimming left V 0 bases short and J 3 bases short, with 6 bases between. The CDR3 runs 13 residues. Looked up from germline, CDR1 is SGHRS and CDR2 is YFSETQ. The CDR3 coding sequence is TGCGCCAGCAGCTTGGCCACGGACACTGAAGCTTTCTTT. Its protein is CASSLATDTEAFF.